Below, 15 T cell receptor beta chains from the same sample are listed, as sequenced in a study of T cell repertoires in cytomegalovirus infection. The antigens for these receptors are not known. TCRdb fed the reads into MiXCR, producing one record per CDR3 protein. The profile shows approximately 350,000 distinct CDR3 sequences, about 35% of them singletons. The specimen comprised cultured PBMCs, sampled from culture after CMV antigen stimulation. These receptor sequences come from a human donor in good health (CMV status not recorded). Some clones in this sample may be carry-over from other donors' samples.

This clonotype was detected only once. The chain joins TRBV15 to TRBJ2-7, with 7 bases that match TRBD2. Unmatched junction bases numbered 8, after V lost 4 bases and J lost 2 bases. Germline V gene sequence: CDR1 LNHNV, CDR2 YYDKDF (reference sequence). The CDR3 contains 15 residues. CDR3 loop: CATSNLAGAPYEQYF. In DNA form, the CDR3 reads TGTGCCACCAGCAACCTTGCGGGAGCTCCCTACGAGCAGTACTTC.

This clonotype came up many times. The chain couples TRBV7-2 to TRBJ2-5; D assignment may be TRBD1 or TRBD2 (6 bases each). CDR1 is SGHTA and CDR2 is FQGNSA in the germline V gene. The length of the CDR3 is 14 residues. V shed 5 bases and J shed 0 bases, with 10 bases lying between them. The CDR3 nucleotides are TGTGCCAGCAGCACTAGGGGGGACCAAGAGACCCAGTACTTC. Its protein is CASSTRGDQETQYF.

The rearrangement joins TRBV7-6 to TRBJ2-3; no clear D gene. The germline gives CDR1 SGHVS, CDR2 FNYEAQ. This CDR3 has 15 residues. Trimming took off 1 base at V and 2 bases at J, with 10 bases between the two ends. CDR3 sequence (DNA): TGTGCCAGCAGCTTAGATCGGGCCCACACAGATACGCAGTATTTT. This encodes CASSLDRAHTDTQYF.

This clonotype occurred a few times. The chain couples TRBV4-1 to TRBJ1-1; no definite D call. The CDR3 spans 14 residues. V was cut by 0 bases and J by 4 bases, with 9 bases left in between. The germline CDR1 and CDR2 sequences are MGHRA and YSYEKL. CDR3 protein: CASSQDPTGTEAFF. The CDR3 DNA sequence: TGCGCCAGCAGCCAAGATCCGACGGGCACTGAAGCTTTCTTT.

V is TRBV9 and J is TRBJ2-1; 8 bases agree with TRBD1. V shed 0 bases, J shed 7 bases, and the junction held 18 bases outside the gene matches. The CDR3 sequence is 19 residues long. Germline V CDR1 and CDR2: SGDLS, YYNGEE. The CDR3 DNA follows: TGTGCCAGCAGCGTAGCCCTTGGGGGGACAGGCGCCGAATTAAATGAGCAGTTCTTC. Protein sequence: CASSVALGGTGAELNEQFF.

This clonotype was picked up many times. The chain employs TRBV7-2 and TRBJ2-7; perhaps TRBD1 as D (7 bases). The germline CDR1 and CDR2 sequences are SGHTA and FQGNSA. The CDR3 extends over 15 amino acids. V was cut by 1 base and J by 6 bases, with 16 bases left in between. CDR3: CASSLGSQGGIEQYF. The CDR3 DNA reads as TGTGCCAGCAGCTTAGGGTCCCAGGGGGGAATCGAGCAGTACTTC.

The chain employs TRBV19 and TRBJ1-5; TRBD1 aligns across 10 bases. From germline, CDR1 is LNHDA and CDR2 SQIVND (reference sequence). This CDR3 is built from 16 residues. Trimming took 5 bases from V and 6 from J; bases not matched to a gene: 10. The CDR3 loop is CASSPRQGAIGQPQHF. The CDR3, as DNA: TGTGCCAGTAGTCCGCGACAGGGGGCCATTGGTCAGCCCCAGCATTTT.

The chain combines TRBV10-3 with TRBJ2-1; D remains ambiguous. From germline, CDR1 is ENHRY and CDR2 SYGVKD. This CDR3 is 16 amino acids long. V dropped 2 bases and J dropped 1 base, with 12 bases sitting between them. CDR3 sequence (DNA): TGTGCCATCAGTGAGGGTTTTGGGGTGTCCTACAATGAGCAGTTCTTC. Translation: CAISEGFGVSYNEQFF.

There are a few counts of this clonotype. The chain uses TRBV6-1 and TRBJ1-2; D is perhaps TRBD1 (6 bases). The germline V gene has CDR1 MNHNS and CDR2 SASEGT. V was pared by 6 bases and J by 3 bases, with 11 bases between. This CDR3 region has 13 residues. The CDR3 region has the DNA TGTGCCAGCAGGGGGGGCCGGGACTATGGCTACACCTTC. Translation gives CASRGGRDYGYTF.

This rearrangement joins TRBV25-1 to TRBJ2-7; either TRBD1 or TRBD2 may supply D (5 bases each). CDR3 size: 12 residues. V was cut by 6 bases and J by 6 bases, with 12 bases left in between. Germline V gene sequence: CDR1 MGHDK, CDR2 SYGVNS. The CDR3 region has the DNA TGTGCCAGCAGGAGGGGTATAGGCGAGCAGTACTTC. Protein: CASRRGIGEQYF.

This clonotype was observed a few times. The chain combines TRBV7-2 with TRBJ2-3; no firm D call. V was cut by 4 bases and J by 5 bases, with 10 bases left in between. The CDR3 is 13 amino acids. Germline assignment: CDR1 SGHTA and CDR2 FQGNSA. DNA of the CDR3: TGTGCCAGCAGCTCTGGGCCGCAAGATACGCAGTATTTT. Protein product: CASSSGPQDTQYF.

This clonotype was seen ten or more times. The chain is built from TRBV7-2 and TRBJ2-7; 8 bases map to TRBD1. Germline trimming cut 5 bases from V and 4 bases from J; bases unmatched to any gene: 10. The CDR3 has 15 amino acids. In germline, CDR1 is SGHTA, CDR2 FQGNSA. CDR3 amino acids: CASSKDRAVSYEQYF. CDR3 DNA: TGTGCCAGCAGCAAGGACAGGGCTGTGTCATACGAGCAGTACTTC.

In this sample, this clonotype turned up a few times. The chain recombines TRBV7-2 with TRBJ1-3; no clear D. V was cut by 1 base and J by 4 bases, with 14 bases left in between. The CDR3 extends over 16 amino acids. In germline, CDR1 is SGHTA, CDR2 FQGNSA. Written as DNA, the CDR3 is TGTGCCAGCAGCTTAGTGGGGTTGTCGCGGGGAAACACCATATATTTT. It codes for CASSLVGLSRGNTIYF. The whole variable domain, filled in from reference TRBV7-2 and TRBJ1-3, reads GAGVSQSPSNKVTEKGKDVELRCDPISGHTALYWYRQSLGQGLEFLIYFQGNSAPDKSGLPSDRFSAERTGGSVSTLTIQRTQQEDSAVYLCASSLVGLSRGNTIYFGEGSWLTVV.

The chain is built from TRBV28 and TRBJ1-2; 8 nucleotides align to TRBD1. The germline V gene has CDR1 MDHEN and CDR2 SYDVKM. The CDR3 covers 13 residues. The DNA of the CDR3 is TGTGCTAGTGGGGGCACAGGGGGCTATGGCTACACCTTC. It encodes CASGGTGGYGYTF.

The chain combines TRBV24-1 with TRBJ2-1; perhaps TRBD2 as D (5 bases). The CDR3 is 15 amino acids. Germline V lookup: CDR1 KGHDR, CDR2 SFDVKD. Between the trimmed V and J ends, which lost 1 base and 4 bases, there was a span of 10 bases. The CDR3 protein is CATSDLAADYNEQFF. The CDR3 coding sequence is TGTGCCACCAGTGATTTAGCGGCGGATTACAATGAGCAGTTCTTC.